Many counts were recorded for the clone carrying this TCR beta chain. This record comes from a study of post-analysis software for immune sequencing data. Incorporated into the TCR beta cDNA libraries were unique molecular identifiers, which served to reduce PCR and sequencing biases. Each sample of roughly 0.9 to 10 million input T cells yielded 500,000 or so cDNA molecules, so each molecule approximated one T cell. TCRdb fed the PCR reads into MiXCR, producing one record per CDR3 protein. Among 180,000 or so distinct CDR3 sequences listed, 29% were seen once. This clonotype originated in a girl aged 2-17 years with multiple sclerosis. Sequencing was carried out using blood.

The CDR3 reads CASSLGQGIRTEAFF. CDR3 in DNA: TGCGCCAGCAGCCTGGGACAGGGTATCAGGACTGAAGCTTTCTTT. The rearrangement links TRBV5-1 to TRBJ1-1, with 9 positions matching TRBD1. The V and J ends lost 4 bases and 5 bases, in that order; junction bases with no gene match: 9. CDR3 length: 15 amino acids. Germline assignment: CDR1 SGHRS and CDR2 YFSETQ.